By sample share, the clone carrying this T cell receptor (beta chain) is large. What it binds is unknown. These data originate in a study of spatial heterogeneity in lung cancer. TCRdb called the 5' RACE reads again in MiXCR, with one record for every CDR3 protein. The sample lists about 1,200 distinct CDR3 sequences, 15% to 17% occurring once. The time point here: sample taken at primary tumor resection. Patients with untreated early-stage non-small cell lung cancer, numbering 72, were the donors. Overall study findings and caveats: Counts of expanded alpha and beta TCRs within tumors tracked the tumor nonsynonymous mutation count. Ubiquitous and regional nonsynonymous mutations were each tracked by the matching count of ubiquitous or regional expanded TCRs.

Germline-derived CDR1 and CDR2 are SNHLY and FYNNEI. CDR3 length: 15 amino acids. V dropped 7 bases and J dropped 8 bases, with 23 bases sitting between them. The sequence was obtained from a male donor with early-stage non-small cell lung cancer. The material sequenced was lung tumor tissue, taken at surgery. This rearrangement joins TRBV2 to TRBJ1-2; D not resolved. The CDR3: CASTRGRNSEDGYTF. The CDR3 nucleotides are TGTGCCAGCACCCGAGGGCGGAACAGCGAAGACGGCTACACCTTC. The whole variable domain, remainder taken from reference TRBV2 and TRBJ1-2, is EPEVTQTPSHQVTQMGQEVILRCVPISNHLYFYWYRQILGQKVEFLVSFYNNEISEKSEIFDDQFSVERPDGSNFTLKIRSTKLEDSAMYFCASTRGRNSEDGYTFGSGTRLTVV.